This TCR beta chain came from a study of long-term antiretroviral therapy in people with HIV. Samples were assayed with immunoSEQ v3.0 at survey level. TCRdb keeps only in-frame clones here, not all; method: immunoSEQ multiplex PCR. The data contain under 20,000 clones, roughly 80% of them singletons. Losses at the gene ends were 7 bases for V and 2 bases for J; bases not matched to a gene: 7. Germline lookup yields CDR1 SNHLY and CDR2 FYNNEI. The CDR3 runs 15 residues. The chain employs TRBV2 and TRBJ1-5; 8 nucleotides match TRBD1. The sample consisted of unsorted PBMCs, taken 0.2 years after starting antiretroviral therapy. The receptor was derived from a woman in her 40s with HIV. For the CDR3, the DNA is TGTGCCAGCACCTTAACAGGGGGTGGCAATCAGCCCCAGCATTTT. Translated: CASTLTGGGNQPQHF.